Shown below are 24 T cell receptor beta chains from a single sample sequenced in a study of beta chain features in type 1 diabetes. What was sequenced were expressed TCRB transcripts, since all of the isolated RNA had been reverse transcribed. Assay used: immunoSEQ multiplex PCR; TCRdb lists only in-frame clones, some missing. Here the sample spans under 300,000 clones, about 23% being singletons. Which antigens these TCRs recognize remains unknown. Study results and limitations: For Type 1 diabetes patients, all four CD4+ subsets carried TCRB CDR3s that were moderately but significantly shorter.

The sample consisted of naive CD4+ T cells from blood. Every receptor here comes from a woman aged 30 to 39 with type 1 diabetes.

This rearrangement joins TRBV4-1 to TRBJ1-2; D uncertain. Germline assignment: CDR1 MGHRA and CDR2 YSYEKL. The V and J ends lost 0 bases and 4 bases respectively, with 3 bases between them. The CDR3 consists of 12 residues. CDR3: CASSQDGYGYTF. The CDR3 DNA reads as TGCGCCAGCAGCCAAGACGGCTATGGCTACACCTTC.

This clone was picked up a small number of times. The rearrangement joins TRBV27 to TRBJ2-3; D remains ambiguous. V lost 7 bases and J lost 0, with 8 bases in between. This CDR3 is 13 amino acids long. Per germline, CDR1 MNHEY and CDR2 SMNVEV (reference sequence). The CDR3 coding sequence is TGTGCCAGCATTAACTCTAGCACAGATACGCAGTATTTT. Its protein is CASINSSTDTQYF.

In its sample, this clone was seen a few times. The chain uses TRBV30 and TRBJ1-5; TRBD1 is a possible D gene (5 bases). The germline gives CDR1 GTSNPN, CDR2 SVGIG (reference sequence). This CDR3 comprises 14 residues. V was clipped by 0 bases and J by 5 bases, with 11 bases between them. CDR3: CAWSVRQFDQPQHF. CDR3 sequence (DNA): TGTGCCTGGAGTGTACGACAGTTTGATCAGCCCCAGCATTTT.

This clone was seen a handful of times. The gene calls are TRBV9 and TRBJ1-1; no clear D gene. The germline V and J ends were trimmed by 0 bases and 0 bases, with 6 bases remaining between them. The CDR3 length is 14 residues. Germline assignment: CDR1 SGDLS and CDR2 YYNGEE. The CDR3 bases are TGTGCCAGCAGCGTAGGTCCTATGAACACTGAAGCTTTCTTT. Residues: CASSVGPMNTEAFF.

The chain is built from TRBV4-1 and TRBJ2-3; possibly TRBD1 for D (6 bases). There are 15 residues in the CDR3. Deletions cut 1 base from V and 9 bases from J, with 17 bases between. CDR1 and CDR2 (germline): MGHRA, YSYEKL. CDR3 residues: CASSQGTDRKRTQYF. CDR3 in DNA: TGCGCCAGCAGCCAAGGGACAGACCGTAAGCGGACGCAGTATTTT.

The chain carries TRBV4-1 and TRBJ1-1, with D tentatively TRBD1 (5 bases). The CDR3 extends over 14 amino acids. V lost 4 bases to trimming and J lost 0 bases, with 9 bases between them. From germline, CDR1 is MGHRA and CDR2 YSYEKL. The CDR3 loop reads CASSRGRVNTEAFF. CDR3 DNA sequence: TGCGCCAGCAGCCGAGGCAGGGTGAACACTGAAGCTTTCTTT.

This clone was recorded a few times. The chain joins TRBV15 to TRBJ1-2; 8 bases map to TRBD1. The V gene's germline CDR1 is LNHNV and CDR2 YYDKDF (reference sequence). There are 16 residues in the CDR3. After removal of 1 base from V and 8 bases from J, the junction contained 12 bases not matched to a gene. The CDR3 DNA reads TGTGCCACCAGCAGAGCCCCCATTGGACAGGGTTTGGGCTACACCTTC. This gives the protein CATSRAPIGQGLGYTF.

The genes are TRBV4-1 and TRBJ1-1; D not certain. V was cut by 2 bases and J by 1 base, with 8 bases left in between. The CDR3 sequence is 14 residues long. The germline V gene has CDR1 MGHRA and CDR2 YSYEKL. The CDR3 nucleotides are TGCGCCAGCAGCCAAACTACACCGAACACTGAAGCTTTCTTT. It specifies CASSQTTPNTEAFF.

The gene calls are TRBV7-9 and TRBJ1-1, with TRBD1 identical over 9 bases. Germline V gene lookup returns CDR1 SEHNR and CDR2 FQNEAQ (reference sequence). The V and J ends lost 5 bases and 4 bases, in that order; junction bases with no gene match: 8. The CDR3 is made up of 15 amino acids. CDR3 coding DNA: TGTGCCAGCAGCCCCCGGACAGGGGATAGCACTGAAGCTTTCTTT. Translating gives CASSPRTGDSTEAFF.

The rearrangement links TRBV30 to TRBJ2-3, with 8 bases aligning to TRBD2. Per germline, CDR1 GTSNPN and CDR2 SVGIG (reference sequence). V lost 2 bases, J lost 1 base, and 5 bases stayed unmatched. The CDR3 is made up of 15 amino acids. The CDR3 sequence is CAWSRTSRGTDTQYF. In DNA, the CDR3 is TGTGCCTGGAGTCGGACTAGCCGAGGCACAGATACGCAGTATTTT.

This clone has more than one count but fewer than ten. The chain links TRBV18 to TRBJ2-3; 8 nucleotides align to TRBD1. V gave up 6 bases and J gave up 0 bases; unmatched junction bases: 5. The CDR3 is made up of 15 amino acids. Germline lookup yields CDR1 KGHSH and CDR2 LQKENI. CDR3 coding DNA: TGTGCCAGCTCCCAAAGACAGGGGAGCACAGATACGCAGTATTTT. Its translation is CASSQRQGSTDTQYF.

The gene calls are TRBV7-9 and TRBJ2-1; TRBD2 aligns across 7 bases. The ends lost 6 bases at V and 1 base at J; junction bases unmatched: 9. The CDR3 is 16 residues long. The germline V gene has CDR1 SEHNR and CDR2 FQNEAQ (reference sequence). DNA of the CDR3: TGTGCCAGCAGTGATTTTCCCGGGAGGTCCTACAATGAGCAGTTCTTC. Protein product: CASSDFPGRSYNEQFF.

The rearrangement links TRBV30 to TRBJ2-3; 9 bases are a match to TRBD2. J lost 0 bases, V lost 8 bases, and 3 bases had no gene match. The CDR3 is 13 amino acids. Looked up from germline, CDR1 is GTSNPN and CDR2 is SVGIG (reference sequence). The DNA of the CDR3 is TGTGCCAGAACTAGCGGGAGCACAGATACGCAGTATTTT. Its protein product is CARTSGSTDTQYF.

The chain joins TRBV18 to TRBJ2-7, with a tentative D call TRBD2 (5 bases). Germline V lookup: CDR1 KGHSH, CDR2 LQKENI. Trimming took off 3 bases at V and 3 bases at J, with 15 bases between the two ends. The CDR3 totals 15 residues. The CDR3 sequence: CASSPLRTGSYEQYF. The CDR3 DNA sequence: TGTGCCAGCTCACCCCTGAGAACTGGGAGCTACGAGCAGTACTTC.

To note about this clone: The junction departs from the called germline gene at one end, perhaps through a read error. The chain is built from TRBV7-7 and TRBJ2-1, with 12 bases fitting TRBD2. Germline V gene data show CDR1 as SSHAT and CDR2 as FNYEAQ (reference sequence). This CDR3 spans 15 amino acids. CDR3 DNA: TGTGCTAGCAGCCAGACTAGCGGGAGCGGATCTGAGCAGTTCTTC. Protein: CASSQTSGSGSEQFF. Full variable domain (rest looked up from reference TRBV7-7 and TRBJ2-1): GAGVSQSPRYKVTKRGQDVTLRCDPISSHATLYWYQQALGQGPEFLTYFNYEAQPDKSGLPSDRFSAERPEGSISTLTIQRTEQRDSAMYRCASSQTSGSGSEQFFGPGTRLTVL.

There are a few counts of this clone. This chain links TRBV2 with TRBJ1-5; no clear D gene. Trimming took 7 bases from V and 2 from J, leaving 12 bases between them. The germline V gene encodes CDR1 SNHLY and CDR2 FYNNEI. The CDR3 totals 14 residues. The CDR3 is CASNGPQGNQPQHF. CDR3 sequence (DNA): TGTGCCAGCAACGGTCCCCAGGGCAATCAGCCCCAGCATTTT.

The chain combines TRBV30 with TRBJ1-5; D not resolved. There are 13 residues in the CDR3. The germline V gene encodes CDR1 GTSNPN and CDR2 SVGIG (reference sequence). Trimming left V 0 bases short and J 7 bases short, with 10 bases between. In DNA form, the CDR3 reads TGTGCCTGGAGTGTAGGGTCGGGGCAGCCCCAGCATTTT. Translating gives CAWSVGSGQPQHF.

The gene calls are TRBV29-1 and TRBJ2-7; 10 bases line up with TRBD1. Per the germline V gene, CDR1 is SQVTM and CDR2 is ANQGSEA. The ends lost 7 bases at V and 4 bases at J; junction bases unmatched: 7. The CDR3 loop spans 13 amino acids. The CDR3 nucleotides are TGCAGCGCCCGGACAGGGGGAGTTTACGAGCAGTACTTC. Protein: CSARTGGVYEQYF.

This clone was counted a few times. The chain combines TRBV4-1 with TRBJ2-1, with TRBD2 matching 10 bases. Losses at the gene ends were 3 bases for V and 6 bases for J; bases not matched to a gene: 11. Germline V lookup: CDR1 MGHRA, CDR2 YSYEKL. This CDR3 has 17 amino acids. The CDR3 is CASSQGSGASGSNEQFF. CDR3 sequence (DNA): TGCGCCAGCAGCCAGGGTTCCGGGGCTAGCGGGAGCAATGAGCAGTTCTTC.

This clone was counted between two and nine times. V and J are TRBV9 and TRBJ2-1; 9 bases are a match to TRBD2. This CDR3 region has 20 residues. V trimming: 0 bases; J trimming: 1 base; junction bases outside the gene matches: 14. CDR1 and CDR2 from the germline V gene are SGDLS and YYNGEE. In nucleotides, the CDR3 is TGTGCCAGCAGCGTAGCGGTCAGGGGCGGGAGGGCCGGATCCTACAATGAGCAGTTCTTC. Translating gives CASSVAVRGGRAGSYNEQFF.

This clone was observed a few times. The chain employs TRBV5-1 and TRBJ2-7, with D maybe TRBD1 (6 bases). This CDR3 is built from 14 residues. Trimming shortened V by 0 bases and J by 3 bases, and 10 bases separated the two germline ends. Germline V gene data show CDR1 as SGHRS and CDR2 as YFSETQ. The CDR3 sequence is CASSLGQVIYEQYF. In nucleotides, the CDR3 is TGCGCCAGCAGCTTGGGACAGGTAATCTACGAGCAGTACTTC.

The CDR3 DNA reads as TGTGCCAGCAGCGTCCATGGGCTTGGCACTGAAGCTTTCTTT. It translates to CASSVHGLGTEAFF. J is TRBJ1-1 and V is TRBV9; D gene ambiguous. This CDR3 is built from 14 residues. CDR1 is SGDLS, CDR2 YYNGEE, per germline. V was trimmed by 2 bases and J by 4 bases, leaving 12 bases between them.

The gene calls are TRBV9 and TRBJ1-1, with 9 bases identical to TRBD1. Germline V lookup: CDR1 SGDLS, CDR2 YYNGEE. The CDR3 is 18 amino acids. V lost 3 bases to trimming and J lost 4 bases; unmatched junction nucleotides: 16. The CDR3 protein is CASSAQITDRGAVTEAFF. The CDR3 bases are TGTGCCAGCAGCGCCCAGATAACGGACAGGGGAGCTGTCACTGAAGCTTTCTTT.

V gene TRBV7-9 combines with J gene TRBJ2-3; D is unclear. The V gene lost 4 bases and the J gene lost 6 bases, with 17 bases spanning the gap. This CDR3 is 15 amino acids long. The germline V gene has CDR1 SEHNR and CDR2 FQNEAQ (reference sequence). CDR3 in amino acids: CASSSTGRRSDTQYF. CDR3 nucleotide sequence: TGTGCCAGCAGCTCTACCGGAAGAAGGAGCGATACGCAGTATTTT.